This TCR beta chain was observed in a study of cytomegalovirus exposure and HLA in healthy donors. PCR used 60 Vbeta primers and 13 Jbeta primers. Sequencing was performed with immunoSEQ multiplex PCR; in TCRdb, only in-frame clones are kept and a portion is missing. The table records approximately 270,000 clones, roughly 80% of them present only once. The table lists this clone with a count of one. Material for sequencing was PBMCs. The sequence came from a girl aged 2 to 9 in good health and CMV-seronegative.

The CDR3 here is CASSLGATGGGETQYF. The CDR3 DNA follows: TGCGCCAGCAGCTTGGGGGCTACAGGGGGTGGTGAGACCCAGTACTTC. The rearrangement links TRBV5-1 to TRBJ2-5; 8 bases agree with TRBD1. Germline V gene lookup returns CDR1 SGHRS and CDR2 YFSETQ. With 0 bases clipped from V and 5 bases from J, the junction kept 9 bases outside the gene matches. This CDR3 has 16 amino acids.